This TCR beta chain was captured in a study of shared clonotypes between healthy human individuals. This table comes from immunoSEQ multiplex PCR, and its TCRdb copy is limited to in-frame clones, with some not included. Of some 1,100,000 clones in the sample, about 84% were seen once. This CDR3 has 15 residues. V dropped 4 bases and J dropped 8 bases, with 17 bases sitting between them. Germline CDR1 MDHEN, CDR2 SYDVKM. The material sequenced was memory CD4+ T cells from PBMCs. Subset indicated: CD45RA-negative fraction. The chain couples TRBV28 to TRBJ1-4; D may be TRBD1 (5 bases). The origin of this receptor is a man between 18 and 35 years old in good health. Some clones in this sample may be carry-over from other donors' samples. CDR3 bases: TGTGCCAGCAGTTCACTTCGGAGGGGCGGAGAAAAACTGTTTTTT. Its translation is CASSSLRRGGEKLFF.